One and the same sample provided the 26 T cell receptor beta chains below, sequenced in a study of response to subunit inactivated influenza vaccine. TCRdb re-derived calls from the RT-PCR reads in MiXCR, one entry per CDR3 protein. The data show roughly 540,000 distinct CDR3 sequences, around 25% seen once. This sample also belongs to another study, concerning T cells expressing NK-cell markers. In that study: UMIs accompanied the 5'RACE template switching by which TCR beta cDNA was made.

The sample here was CD4+ T cells sorted from PBMCs, taken about 13 days after vaccination. Receptors originate from a man aged 50 or older who received an inactivated influenza vaccine.

The table lists this clonotype with a few counts. The chain links TRBV30 to TRBJ2-5; no reliable D call. Germline CDR1 and CDR2: GTSNPN and SVGIG (reference sequence). Trimming shortened V by 4 bases and J by 1 base, and 4 bases separated the two germline ends. The CDR3 contains 11 residues. CDR3 bases: TGTGCCTGGACTACCCAAGAGACCCAGTACTTC. It translates to CAWTTQETQYF.

There are a few counts of this clonotype. The genes are TRBV12-3 or TRBV12-4 and TRBJ1-2; D gene uncertain. CDR3 size: 13 residues. With 4 bases removed from V and 0 bases from J, the gap between germline ends came to 6 bases. CDR3 sequence: CASSYIANYGYTF. CDR3 DNA sequence: TGTGCCAGCAGTTATATAGCTAACTATGGCTACACCTTC.

This clonotype occurred a few times. This sequence joins TRBV18 and TRBJ1-1, with a weak D call TRBD1 (6 bases). CDR1 and CDR2 (germline): KGHSH, LQKENI. The CDR3 loop spans 15 amino acids. Trimming pared 4 bases from V and 1 base from J, leaving 13 bases between. CDR3 sequence reads: CASSLAQGRNTEAFF. The DNA for the CDR3 is TGTGCCAGCTCACTAGCACAGGGCCGGAACACTGAAGCTTTCTTT.

This clonotype was seen many times. The gene calls are TRBV28 and TRBJ2-5, with D perhaps given as TRBD1 or TRBD2 (5 bases each). V shed 5 bases and J shed 5 bases, with 21 bases lying between them. The CDR3 length is 16 residues. The germline gives CDR1 MDHEN, CDR2 SYDVKM. In nucleotides, the CDR3 is TGTGCCAGCAGTCCCGTCTCTTTTCGGGGCGGGGAGACCCAGTACTTC. Its translation: CASSPVSFRGGETQYF. Full variable domain (outside the CDR3, taken from reference TRBV28 and TRBJ2-5): DVKVTQSSRYLVKRTGEKVFLECVQDMDHENMFWYRQDPGLGLRLIYFSYDVKMKEKGDIPEGYSVSREKKERFSLILESASTNQTSMYLCASSPVSFRGGETQYFGPGTRLLVL.

This clonotype has more than one count but fewer than ten. The V and J genes are TRBV27 and TRBJ1-6, with D possibly being TRBD1 (6 bases). Germline assignment: CDR1 MNHEY and CDR2 SMNVEV (reference sequence). V was cut by 7 bases and J by 8 bases, with 24 bases left in between. The length of the CDR3 is 17 residues. CDR3 protein: CASTHIRTGIRDSPLHF. The CDR3 nucleotides are TGTGCCAGCACCCACATTAGAACAGGGATAAGAGATTCACCCCTCCACTTT.

This clonotype was picked up a small number of times. The chain carries TRBV19 and TRBJ2-1; the D gene is possibly TRBD1 (6 bases). CDR3 length: 13 amino acids. Trimming took 6 bases from V and 4 from J, leaving 10 bases between them. Germline V lookup: CDR1 LNHDA, CDR2 SQIVND (reference sequence). The CDR3 is CASSARGYNEQFF. The CDR3 DNA reads as TGTGCCAGTAGCGCCAGGGGTTACAATGAGCAGTTCTTC.

In its sample, this clonotype was seen a few times. The chain links TRBV19 to TRBJ1-1, with a weak D call TRBD1 (6 bases). The germline V gene encodes CDR1 LNHDA and CDR2 SQIVND (reference sequence). Trimming cost V 5 bases and J 0 bases, with 19 bases left between them. The CDR3 consists of 17 residues. CDR3: CASSRFGGDAMNTEAFF. In DNA, the CDR3 is TGTGCCAGTAGTCGCTTCGGGGGCGACGCCATGAACACTGAAGCTTTCTTT.

This clonotype was recorded a few times. V gene TRBV21-1 combines with J gene TRBJ2-3; the table gives TRBD2 as D, unverified against the DNA. TRBV21-1 is a pseudogene. CDR3 length: 16 residues. The CDR3 here is CASSTAGGRLVDTQYF. The DNA for the CDR3 is TGTGCCAGCAGCACGGCGGGCGGGAGGCTTGTAGATACGCAGTATTTT.

In this sample, this clonotype turned up a few times. This chain links TRBV2 with TRBJ2-1; no reliable D call. CDR3 length: 16 residues. V was trimmed by 0 bases and J by 2 bases, leaving 11 bases between them. Germline CDR1 is SNHLY and CDR2 is FYNNEI. The CDR3 sequence is CASSEALTTTYNEQFF. The CDR3 nucleotides read TGTGCCAGCAGTGAAGCGCTTACCACTACCTACAATGAGCAGTTCTTC.

This chain links TRBV12-3 or TRBV12-4 with TRBJ1-2; D is unclear. Trimming removed 6 bases from V and 7 bases from J, with 15 bases in between. The length of the CDR3 is 13 residues. In DNA, the CDR3 is TGTGCCAGCAGCCCTAGCGGCCCGGGTGGCTACACCTTC. Protein product: CASSPSGPGGYTF.

V and J are TRBV7-2 and TRBJ2-3; TRBD2 matches 8 bases. Per the germline V gene, CDR1 is SGHTA and CDR2 is FQGNSA. The ends lost 5 bases at V and 3 bases at J; junction bases unmatched: 13. The CDR3 covers 17 residues. The CDR3 coding sequence is TGTGCCAGCAGCGCCTGGGTGGGCGGGAGGACGACAGATACGCAGTATTTT. Translation gives CASSAWVGGRTTDTQYF.

The gene calls are TRBV18 and TRBJ2-2; D perhaps matches TRBD1 (6 bases). Germline values: CDR1 KGHSH, CDR2 LQKENI. Trimming took off 0 bases at V and 1 base at J, with 12 bases between the two ends. The CDR3 has 17 amino acids. The chain's CDR3 is CASSPPRRTENTGELFF. CDR3 nucleotide sequence: TGTGCCAGCTCACCACCGAGGAGGACAGAGAACACCGGGGAGCTGTTTTTT.

The CDR3, as DNA: TGTGCCACCAGCAGAGATAGGATGACAGGGGCCCAACGGGATACGCAGTATTTT. This sequence encodes CATSRDRMTGAQRDTQYF. This sequence joins TRBV15 and TRBJ2-3; 8 bases are a match to TRBD1. The CDR3 contains 18 residues. V shed 0 bases, J shed 6 bases, and the junction held 14 bases outside the gene matches. Germline V CDR1 and CDR2: LNHNV, YYDKDF (reference sequence).

This clonotype occurred many times. The chain carries TRBV7-3 and TRBJ2-5; D is possibly TRBD1 or TRBD2 (5 bases each). Germline CDR1 is SGHTA and CDR2 is FQGTGA. Trimming cost V 5 bases and J 4 bases, with 11 bases left between them. The CDR3 runs 13 residues. The CDR3 DNA sequence: TGTGCCAGCAGCCTGGGGACCTTAGAGACCCAGTACTTC. Amino acids: CASSLGTLETQYF.

The chain links TRBV7-2 to TRBJ2-7, with 13 bases matching TRBD2. The germline V gene encodes CDR1 SGHTA and CDR2 FQGNSA. The CDR3 is 15 residues long. V shed 6 bases and J 4 bases; nucleotides not matched to a gene: 6. Here the CDR3 reads CASRAPGLAGYEQYF. Written as DNA, the CDR3 is TGTGCCAGCAGGGCGCCGGGACTAGCGGGATACGAGCAGTACTTC. The full variable domain, rest sourced from reference TRBV7-2 and TRBJ2-7, is GAGVSQSPSNKVTEKGKDVELRCDPISGHTALYWYRQSLGQGLEFLIYFQGNSAPDKSGLPSDRFSAERTGGSVSTLTIQRTQQEDSAVYLCASRAPGLAGYEQYFGPGTRLTVT.

This clonotype was picked up a small number of times. V is TRBV12-3 or TRBV12-4 and J is TRBJ2-5; 7 bases fit TRBD1. With 5 bases clipped from V and 5 bases from J, the junction kept 5 bases outside the gene matches. This CDR3 has 13 amino acids. The CDR3 sequence: CASSAQGVETQYF. The CDR3 bases are TGTGCCAGCAGTGCCCAGGGGGTGGAGACCCAGTACTTC.

J is TRBJ1-5 and V is TRBV10-3; no clear D gene. Germline-derived CDR1 and CDR2 are ENHRY and SYGVKD. Between the trimmed V and J ends, which lost 2 bases and 9 bases, there was a span of 11 bases. The CDR3 has 13 residues. CDR3: CAISEEGAMPQHF. As DNA, the CDR3 is TGTGCCATCAGTGAGGAGGGCGCGATGCCCCAGCATTTT.

This clonotype was picked up a small number of times. The rearrangement uses TRBV20-1 and TRBJ2-3, with TRBD2 matching 12 bases. Germline loops: CDR1 DFQATT, CDR2 SNEGSKA (reference sequence). V shed 6 bases, J shed 2 bases, and the junction held 15 bases outside the gene matches. This CDR3 contains 18 residues. As DNA, the CDR3 is TGCAGTGCACCGACTAGCGGGGGATTCCATCTTAACACAGATACGCAGTATTTT. Translated: CSAPTSGGFHLNTDTQYF.

The chain links TRBV7-2 to TRBJ1-5; D remains unclear. This CDR3 region has 16 residues. Germline lookup yields CDR1 SGHTA and CDR2 FQGNSA. Trimming left V 5 bases short and J 0 bases short, with 14 bases between. The CDR3 region is CASSPRRSDSNQPQHF. CDR3 DNA sequence: TGTGCCAGCAGCCCCAGGAGGTCGGATAGCAATCAGCCCCAGCATTTT. Filled out from reference TRBV7-2 and TRBJ1-5, the complete variable domain reads GAGVSQSPSNKVTEKGKDVELRCDPISGHTALYWYRQSLGQGLEFLIYFQGNSAPDKSGLPSDRFSAERTGGSVSTLTIQRTQQEDSAVYLCASSPRRSDSNQPQHFGDGTRLSIL.

Only a few counts were recorded for this clonotype. The chain has TRBV20-1 and TRBJ2-3; the match to TRBD2 covers 9 bases. This CDR3 is 14 amino acids long. With 5 bases clipped from V and 5 bases from J, the junction kept 8 bases outside the gene matches. CDR1 is DFQATT, CDR2 SNEGSKA, per germline (reference sequence). CDR3 loop: CSADLAGVGDTQYF. The CDR3 DNA follows: TGCAGTGCTGATTTAGCGGGAGTTGGAGATACGCAGTATTTT.

This clonotype was observed a few times. This chain uses TRBV7-2 with TRBJ2-7; D is possibly TRBD1 or TRBD2 (5 bases each). The length of the CDR3 is 15 residues. The germline CDR1 and CDR2 sequences are SGHTA and FQGNSA. Trimming cost V 2 bases and J 4 bases, with 15 bases left between them. As DNA, the CDR3 is TGTGCCAGCAGCTTATCCAAGGGGCCGGGATACGAGCAGTACTTC. This gives the protein CASSLSKGPGYEQYF.

The J gene is TRBJ2-1, the V gene TRBV6-2 or TRBV6-3, with a tentative D call TRBD2 (6 bases). Germline V gene data show CDR1 as MNHEY and CDR2 as SVGEGT. The CDR3 is 19 residues long. Trimming pared 7 bases from V and 3 bases from J, leaving 28 bases between. The CDR3 coding sequence is TGTGCCAGCAACTTCCGGGACTCAAACTATCGGGGGAACTACAATGAGCAGTTCTTC. Protein: CASNFRDSNYRGNYNEQFF.

The J gene is TRBJ2-5, the V gene TRBV20-1; unclear D gene. V gave up 7 bases and J gave up 4 bases, with 10 bases separating them. Per the germline V gene, CDR1 is DFQATT and CDR2 is SNEGSKA (reference sequence). CDR3 size: 11 residues. The CDR3 sequence is CSGRVRETQYF. The CDR3 coding sequence is TGCAGTGGCCGGGTCCGAGAGACCCAGTACTTC.

The V call is TRBV12-3 or TRBV12-4, the J call TRBJ2-1, with D possibly TRBD2 on 5 matching bases. The V and J ends lost 5 bases and 6 bases respectively, with 14 bases between them. The CDR3 is 14 residues long. CDR3 residues: CASSRTETANEQFF. Written as DNA, the CDR3 is TGTGCCAGCAGTCGGACTGAAACGGCCAATGAGCAGTTCTTC.

This clonotype was counted a few times. The rearrangement joins TRBV5-1 to TRBJ2-7; perhaps TRBD2 as D (5 bases). V was clipped by 0 bases and J by 2 bases, with 15 bases between them. CDR3 size: 16 residues. CDR1 and CDR2 (germline): SGHRS, YFSETQ. The CDR3 nucleotides read TGCGCCAGCAGCTTGGCCTACGGGCGGACTCCCTACGAGCAGTACTTC. Protein sequence: CASSLAYGRTPYEQYF.

The chain recombines TRBV5-1 with TRBJ2-1; 11 bases are shared with TRBD2. The CDR3 consists of 14 residues. V was pared by 4 bases and J by 6 bases, with 3 bases of the junction left unmatched. Germline lookup yields CDR1 SGHRS and CDR2 YFSETQ. The CDR3 sequence: CASSIGTSGNEQFF. For the CDR3, the DNA is TGCGCCAGCAGCATCGGGACTAGCGGCAATGAGCAGTTCTTC.